The 20 T cell receptor beta chains reported below all come from one sample, sequenced in a study of blood T cell repertoires in COVID-19. TCRdb's table, derived via immunoSEQ multiplex PCR, lists solely in-frame clones and lacks some. The repertoire holds 200,000 to 300,000 clones, with roughly 88% as singletons. The sample was PBMCs or T cells enriched from blood (not recorded which). The receptors stem from a woman between 35 and 50 years old with acute COVID-19.

The V gene is TRBV7-2, the J gene TRBJ1-3; 9 bases fit TRBD1. Looked up from germline, CDR1 is SGHTA and CDR2 is FQGNSA. The CDR3 is 15 amino acids. Trimming cost V 5 bases and J 3 bases; bases outside gene matches: 5. The CDR3 loop reads CASSRDRADGNTIYF. The CDR3 coding sequence is TGTGCCAGCAGCAGGGACAGGGCGGATGGAAACACCATATATTTT.

This clone was counted once. J is TRBJ2-3 and V is TRBV5-4, with 7 positions matching TRBD1. CDR3 length: 15 amino acids. Germline CDR1 reads SGHNT; CDR2 reads YYREEE (reference sequence). Trimming at V came to 4 bases and at J to 2 bases, leaving 7 bases not matched to a gene. CDR3 sequence (DNA): TGTGCCAGCAGCCGCCGACAGGGACCCACAGATACGCAGTATTTT. Amino acid sequence: CASSRRQGPTDTQYF.

The V gene is TRBV5-8, the J gene TRBJ1-1; 8 positions match TRBD1. J gave up 1 base and V 5 bases, and 7 bases lay outside the gene matches. The CDR3 has 15 amino acids. The V gene's germline CDR1 is SGHTS and CDR2 YDEGEE. The CDR3: CASRLHRGRNTEAFF. The CDR3 bases are TGTGCCAGCAGGTTACACAGGGGGAGGAACACTGAAGCTTTCTTT.

The CDR3 DNA reads TGTGCCAGCAGCCGAACCGGGACCTACGAGCAGTACTTC. It is translated as CASSRTGTYEQYF. V gene TRBV28 combines with J gene TRBJ2-7; D may be TRBD2 (5 bases). Germline CDR1 reads MDHEN; CDR2 reads SYDVKM. Trimming shortened V by 6 bases and J by 2 bases, and 11 bases separated the two germline ends. CDR3 length: 13 amino acids.

The chain uses TRBV5-1 and TRBJ1-2; 11 bases agree with TRBD1. Losses at the gene ends were 0 bases for V and 5 bases for J; bases not matched to a gene: 6. The germline V gene encodes CDR1 SGHRS and CDR2 YFSETQ. CDR3 length: 16 residues. CDR3 in amino acids: CASSLGDRGRTYGYTF. CDR3 in DNA: TGCGCCAGCAGCTTGGGGGACAGGGGGAGGACGTATGGCTACACCTTC. Based on the CDR3 plus reference TRBV5-1 and TRBJ1-2, the full variable domain is KAGVTQTPRYLIKTRGQQVTLSCSPISGHRSVSWYQQTPGQGLQFLFEYFSETQRNKGNFPGRFSGRQFSNSRSEMNVSTLELGDSALYLCASSLGDRGRTYGYTFGSGTRLTVV.

The rearrangement links TRBV27 to TRBJ1-1; 7 positions agree with TRBD1. This CDR3 comprises 14 residues. V was pared by 5 bases and J by 10 bases, with 13 bases of the junction left unmatched. The germline V gene encodes CDR1 MNHEY and CDR2 SMNVEV (reference sequence). The DNA of the CDR3 is TGTGCCAGCAGTAACGCGGGACAGCCCCTTGTAGCTTTCTTT. It specifies CASSNAGQPLVAFF.

This chain joins TRBV10-1 and TRBJ1-3; D unresolved. The CDR3 consists of 13 residues. V was cut by 0 bases and J by 4 bases, with 4 bases left in between. Germline V CDR1 and CDR2: WNHNN, SYGVQD (reference sequence). This CDR3 reads CASSESAGNTIYF. For the CDR3, the DNA is TGCGCCAGCAGTGAGTCCGCGGGAAACACCATATATTTT.

This clone has at least ten counts. This chain connects TRBV4-3 to TRBJ1-2; possible D gene TRBD1, 5 bases. Trimming shortened V by 1 base and J by 5 bases, and 14 bases separated the two germline ends. The V gene's germline CDR1 is LGHNA and CDR2 YSLEER. CDR3 size: 15 residues. CDR3 amino acids: CASSQGIGAVYGYTF. The CDR3 region has the DNA TGCGCCAGCAGCCAAGGGATAGGGGCGGTGTATGGCTACACCTTC.

The chain links TRBV7-2 to TRBJ1-3; TRBD1 is a possible D gene (5 bases). Germline V gene sequence: CDR1 SGHTA, CDR2 FQGNSA. Trimming took off 4 bases at V and 0 bases at J, with 13 bases between the two ends. There are 16 residues in the CDR3. The DNA for the CDR3 is TGTGCCAGCAGCTCCCCAGGGTCCAGCTCTGGAAACACCATATATTTT. Its translation: CASSSPGSSSGNTIYF.

This clone appeared a single time. The chain joins TRBV11-2 to TRBJ2-3, with TRBD2 as a possible D gene (6 bases). V was shortened by 1 base and J by 8 bases, with 13 bases between the two germline ends. CDR1 is SGHAT and CDR2 is FQNNGV in the germline V gene. This CDR3 is 14 amino acids long. DNA of the CDR3: TGTGCCAGCAGCTTAGCTGGGGCGGAGGGTACGCAGTATTTT. Its translation: CASSLAGAEGTQYF.

The V and J genes are TRBV6-5 and TRBJ1-1, with TRBD1 matching 9 bases. CDR3 length: 15 residues. The germline V gene has CDR1 MNHEY and CDR2 SVGAGI. J lost 2 bases, V lost 6 bases, and 7 bases had no gene match. The CDR3 loop is CASSGRTGANTEAFF. CDR3 nucleotide sequence: TGTGCCAGCAGCGGAAGGACAGGGGCTAACACTGAAGCTTTCTTT.

This rearrangement joins TRBV24-1 to TRBJ1-2, with 11 bases identical to TRBD1. V dropped 2 bases and J dropped 3; count of bases not matched to a gene: 10. Germline V CDR1 and CDR2: KGHDR, SFDVKD. This CDR3 comprises 18 residues. The CDR3 bases are TGTGCCACCAGTGATTCTCGGGCGGGGGACAGGGGGGACTATGGCTACACCTTC. Translated: CATSDSRAGDRGDYGYTF.

The rearrangement links TRBV6-4 to TRBJ2-1; 7 bases are shared with TRBD2. Germline loops: CDR1 MRHNA, CDR2 SNTAGT. The length of the CDR3 is 14 residues. The ends lost 5 bases at V and 7 bases at J; junction bases unmatched: 8. The CDR3 spells CASSRLADPNEQFF. Written as DNA, the CDR3 is TGTGCCAGCAGTCGGCTAGCGGACCCTAATGAGCAGTTCTTC.

The V and J genes are TRBV5-4 and TRBJ2-2, with 9 nucleotides matching TRBD2. Germline V lookup: CDR1 SGHNT, CDR2 YYREEE (reference sequence). This CDR3 is 18 amino acids long. The V segment lost 0 bases and the J segment 5 bases; nucleotides outside the gene matches: 11. DNA of the CDR3: TGTGCCAGCAGCTTGGAGGCCAGGGCGGGAGGGCCGACCGGGGAGCTGTTTTTT. As protein: CASSLEARAGGPTGELFF.

V usage is TRBV15 and J usage is TRBJ2-1; weak D call: TRBD2 (5 bases). This CDR3 is built from 15 residues. With 7 bases removed from V and 2 bases from J, the gap between germline ends came to 15 bases. Per germline, CDR1 LNHNV and CDR2 YYDKDF (reference sequence). In nucleotides, the CDR3 is TGTGCCACCAACAGCCGGGGTCCACCCTACAATGAGCAGTTCTTC. Its protein product is CATNSRGPPYNEQFF.

This clone was detected once. The chain uses TRBV19 and TRBJ1-1, with 7 bases identical to TRBD1. The CDR3 runs to 14 residues. V lost 5 bases, J lost 5 bases, and 8 bases stayed unmatched. Looked up from germline, CDR1 is LNHDA and CDR2 is SQIVND (reference sequence). CDR3 amino acids: CASSPQGVGTEAFF. Here the CDR3 DNA reads TGTGCCAGTAGTCCCCAGGGGGTTGGAACTGAAGCTTTCTTT.

The CDR3: CASSLIGVSPLHF. CDR3 nucleotides: TGTGCCAGCAGCTTGATCGGGGTCTCACCCCTCCACTTT. The rearrangement uses TRBV5-4 and TRBJ1-6; D remains ambiguous. Germline V gives CDR1 SGHNT, CDR2 YYREEE (reference sequence). The length of the CDR3 is 13 residues. V shed 1 base and J shed 10 bases, with 9 bases lying between them.

The chain is built from TRBV5-5 and TRBJ2-5; 7 positions agree with TRBD1. V gave up 2 bases and J gave up 2 bases; unmatched junction bases: 3. CDR1 is SGHKS and CDR2 is YYEKEE in the germline V gene (reference sequence). This CDR3 spans 14 amino acids. The DNA of the CDR3 is TGTGCCAGCAGCTTACCGGGACAGCAAGAGACCCAGTACTTC. Its translation is CASSLPGQQETQYF.

This chain links TRBV7-9 with TRBJ2-2; no reliable D call. The CDR3 totals 15 residues. Germline CDR1 and CDR2: SEHNR and FQNEAQ (reference sequence). V was clipped by 6 bases and J by 3 bases, with 14 bases between them. CDR3 loop: CASRSYVTDTGELFF. For the CDR3, the DNA is TGTGCCAGCAGATCCTACGTTACGGACACCGGGGAGCTGTTTTTT.

The rearrangement links TRBV7-2 to TRBJ1-6; 7 bases agree with TRBD1. CDR3 size: 14 residues. Looked up from germline, CDR1 is SGHTA and CDR2 is FQGNSA. V shed 3 bases and J 13 bases; nucleotides not matched to a gene: 9. CDR3 bases: TGTGCCAGCAGCTTTGACAGGGTGCAGGGGCCCCTCCACTTT. The encoded protein is CASSFDRVQGPLHF.